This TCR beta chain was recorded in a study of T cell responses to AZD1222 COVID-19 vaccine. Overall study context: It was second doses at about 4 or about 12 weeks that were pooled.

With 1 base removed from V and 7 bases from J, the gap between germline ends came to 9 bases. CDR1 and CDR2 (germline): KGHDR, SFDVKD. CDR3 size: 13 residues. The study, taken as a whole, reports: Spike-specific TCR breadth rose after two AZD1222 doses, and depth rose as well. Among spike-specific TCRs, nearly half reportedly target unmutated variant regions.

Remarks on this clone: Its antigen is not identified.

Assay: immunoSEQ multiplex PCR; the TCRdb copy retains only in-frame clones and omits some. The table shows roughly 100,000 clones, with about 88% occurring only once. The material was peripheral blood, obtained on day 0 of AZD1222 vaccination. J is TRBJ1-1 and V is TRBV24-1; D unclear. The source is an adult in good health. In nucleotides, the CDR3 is TGTGCCACCAGTGATTTCCGTCAAAGTGAAGCTTTCTTT. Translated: CATSDFRQSEAFF.